This TCR beta chain was found in a study of cytomegalovirus exposure and HLA in healthy donors (dated by TCRdb to the late 2010s). As for the study more broadly: An earlier analysis of a few hundred of the donors reported about 300 Gb of sequence data and some 110 million unique TCR beta sequences obtained from about 180 million T cells. An early release covering more than 500 HLA-typed donors comprised around 300 gigabases of sequencing data and around 86 million unique TCR sequences. The genetic ancestry cluster associated with self-reported Caucasian donors included roughly 84% of the 398 genotyped donors. The study was designed to test whether signatures of past pathogen exposure could be identified by cataloging public T cell receptors. The T cell repertoires of around 730 subjects were profiled by immunosequencing and related to cytomegalovirus serostatus. A separate validation cohort of approximately 120 different subjects was used in addition to the approximately 700-subject first cohort. High-throughput TCR immunosequencing, statistical association of individual TCRs with disease status, and machine learning were combined to predict cytomegalovirus infection status. To study patterns of TCR occurrence, a later analysis re-analyzed previously published TCR beta repertoires from 666 donors and added high-resolution HLA genotyping. Rather than using new phenotypic data, the later analysis identified candidate immune exposures from TCR beta sequences and from how often those sequences occurred across donors. An earlier analysis of around 580 of the donors used high-throughput TCR beta sequencing to judge whether each TCR beta V gene segment behaved as functional or pseudogenic. Donor age, sex, ethnicity and CMV serostatus were collected together with the repertoire data. Genome-wide SNP genotypes for about 65% of the 666 donors were used in a later genetic analysis, which treated that subset as a discovery cohort. All discovery cohort repertoires had been generated using a single sequencing platform. HLA typing covered class I and class II loci at four-digit resolution. Typing coverage differed by locus: A, B, C, DRB1 and DQB1 were typed in roughly 620-630 donors, DQA1 in 500 to 550, DPA1 in roughly 590, and DPB1 in 400 to 480. Roughly five DR-DQ haplotypes were treated as single units for association and clustering because of strong linkage in the cohort. Among 398 genotyped donors of the cohort, an average of around 220,000 unique TCR beta nucleotide sequences was sequenced per donor, of which 15% to 20% were non-productive. Here is what the overall study found, with its caveats: Because HLA typing was missing for some donors at each locus, association tests included only the typed subset. Correlated functional status among segregating V segments might reflect linkage disequilibrium, but an unknown experimental factor could not be ruled out. The presence/absence analyses assumed that sequencing depth was roughly uniform across donors, and that assumption may not be true. An earlier analysis of 450 to 750 of the donors showed that most TCR beta V segments appeared in productive rearrangements either about 87% or about 30% of the time, which broadly matched IMGT annotations. Most CMV-associated TCR beta chains appeared to be HLA-restricted in a later analysis, and the HLA associations seemed to be driven largely by CMV exposure. Assigning TCR associations to individual alleles was difficult when HLA alleles, especially DR and DQ, strongly co-occurred. For the cohort, immune exposure information was limited to CMV serostatus. The earlier analysis of 450 to 700 of the donors excluded 15 to 20 rarely observed V segments, including chromosome 9 orphons, because counts were too low. A further reported finding was that TCR beta sequences accurately predicted the HLA-A and HLA-B alleles for most subjects in the first cohort. A cluster of highly shared sequence variants was judged likely to be a technical artifact of the sequencing pipeline. V-gene and J-gene trimming of TCR beta chains was associated with a missense DCLRE1C variant in a later genetic analysis, and the association was replicated in an independent cohort. Only TCR beta chains were sequenced in this cohort, and the absence of alpha or paired-chain data limited detectable features. In both the original and validation cohorts, the classifier was reported to diagnose cytomegalovirus status with high specificity and sensitivity. A later analysis found that TCR association rates varied across HLA loci, with DRB1 alleles showing the most associated TCRs and HLA-C alleles the fewest. A few of the identified cytomegalovirus-associated TCR beta chains were confirmed in vitro to be specific for cytomegalovirus antigens. A later analysis found that HLA-associated TCR beta chains were more clonally expanded and had lower generation probabilities than equally common non-associated chains. In the study, some 160 TCR beta chains were listed as associated with cytomegalovirus. A later genetic analysis reported fewer N-insertions in productive TCRs among donors in an Asian-associated ancestry cluster than the roughly 700-donor mean. Across donors, most TCR sequences were observed very rarely, whereas some public TCRs were present in many individuals. A later analysis reported that several top co-occurrence clusters appeared linked to parvovirus B19, influenza, CMV and Epstein-Barr virus. Some IMGT-functional V segments, including TRBV6-2 and TRBV6-3, could not be distinguished by the 87-base-pair reads and were therefore excluded. The authors suggested that the approach could potentially be extended to other disease states and immunological phenotypes. Specific HLA alleles were associated with roughly 17,000 TCR beta sequences at a false discovery rate of 0.05 in a later analysis.

The germline V gene (reference sequence) specifies SEHNR as CDR1 and FQNEAQ as CDR2. Trimming costs V 4 bases and J 3 bases, and their ends lie 3 bases apart. The CDR3 goes from the cysteine to the phenylalanine over 11 residues. Only the CDR3 DNA is retained, 33 bases long and in frame from the first base. Receptor amplification or capture employed the immunoSEQ multiplex PCR assay. For the multiplex PCR, a mixture combining 60 forward primers for TCR Vbeta segments and 13 reverse primers for TCR Jbeta segments was used. The CDR3 region of rearranged TCR beta genes was amplified from genomic DNA with a multiplex PCR assay. On the Illumina HiSeq System, the amplified TCR beta libraries were sequenced as 87-base-pair reads. The study's processing was this. A later analysis tallied approximately 87 million unique TCR beta chains across the 600 to 700 repertoires, and some 12 million of those chains were shared by two or more donors. A nearest-neighbor algorithm error-corrected the raw reads and collapsed the reads into unique sequences, merging closely related sequences to remove PCR and sequencing errors. CDR3 sequences were aligned to IMGT reference sequences to assign V, D and J gene segments. For a sequence to be retained, a match of at least six nucleotides to both a V gene segment and a J gene segment was required. Rearrangements were classified as productive when the CDR3 lacked stop codons and remained in frame with V and J, and all other rearrangements were classified as non-productive. CDR3 was defined by IMGT convention, running from the second conserved V-encoded cysteine to the conserved J-encoded phenylalanine. The earlier analysis of 500 to 650 of the donors excluded any sequence lacking an unambiguous match to a single V gene segment. In an earlier analysis of 450 to 750 of the donors, a V segment was called functional when productive rearrangements were above 56.7%, and segregating when the standard deviation between donors exceeded 5%. A statistical classification framework was built to diagnose cytomegalovirus status from the catalog of TCR beta chain sequences. V and J gene assignment, in a later analysis, came from comparing TCR nucleotide sequences with IMGT/GENE-DB human TR gene sequences. A later analysis assigned CDR3 sequences and most-parsimonious VDJ recombination scenarios with the TCRdist pipeline. A later analysis defined each TCR beta chain by its CDR3 amino acid sequence plus V-gene family, and excluded reads lacking a unique V-gene family. As a way to deal with suspected cross-contamination and a sequencing artifact, a later analysis dropped 450 to 600 nucleotide sequences that were highly shared and had low generation probability. In a later analysis, a clonal expansion index for each public chain was calculated from normalized within-repertoire ranks of inferred template counts. In a later analysis, generation probabilities were computed with a VDJ recombination model fitted to out-of-frame rearrangements, and the resulting probabilities were checked against IGoR. Hypergeometric tests were used in a later analysis to score TCR-TCR, TCR-HLA and TCR-CMV co-occurrence, with a repertoire-size bias correction applied to the TCR pairs. A later analysis estimated false discovery rates by permuting HLA or CMV assignments 20 times. In a later analysis, co-occurring TCRs were grouped using DBSCAN, with TCRdist sequence similarity added in when clustering inside HLA-allele-positive subsets. Repertoires with fewer than 30,000 or more than 120,000 public chains, plus five repertoires with anomalous nucleotide sharing, were excluded from co-occurrence clustering. Held by TCRdb, this immuneACCESS table contains in-frame sequences only and omits some clones. Under half of the omission traces to an unresolved V gene where checked; the cause of the rest is unknown. V, J and clone size reflect that table, while D and trimming were determined from the DNA. The sample table holds about 210,000 clones, of which roughly 82% were seen once. The ten biggest clones cover about 6.1% of the sample.

The cohort was made up of 500 to 850 healthy bone marrow donors. All cohort members were sampled while nominally healthy, although unrecorded immune exposures were likely present. The donor was CMV seropositive and belonged to the group of over 250 seropositive cohort members. A peripheral blood sample was collected from each donor, and TCR beta sequencing was performed on peripheral blood mononuclear cells. The Qiagen DNeasy Blood Extraction Kit was used to extract genomic DNA from the blood cell samples. Concerning this clone itself: There is no known antigen for this receptor. Per-base quality was not reported, and no clone a single base away is much larger than it.

The rearrangement combines TRBV7-9 with TRBJ1-1; the D gene is not confidently resolved. The specimen was PBMCs. The receptor was derived from a middle-aged man in good health and CMV-seropositive. In nucleotide form, the sequence is TGTGCCAGCAGCTCCTACACTGAAGCTTTCTTT. It translates to CASSSYTEAFF.